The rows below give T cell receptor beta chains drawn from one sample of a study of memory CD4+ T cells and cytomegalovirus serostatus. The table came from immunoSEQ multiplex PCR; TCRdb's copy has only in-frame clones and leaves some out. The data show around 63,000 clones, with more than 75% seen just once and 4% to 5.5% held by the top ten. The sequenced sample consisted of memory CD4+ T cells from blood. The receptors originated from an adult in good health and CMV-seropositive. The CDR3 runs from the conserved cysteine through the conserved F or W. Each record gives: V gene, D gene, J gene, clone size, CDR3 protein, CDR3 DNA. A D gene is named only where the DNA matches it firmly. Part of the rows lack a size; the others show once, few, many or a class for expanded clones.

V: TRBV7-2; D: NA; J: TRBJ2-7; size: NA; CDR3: CASSSSLAYEQYF; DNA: TGTGCCAGCAGTTCGTCCCTAGCATACGAGCAGTACTTC
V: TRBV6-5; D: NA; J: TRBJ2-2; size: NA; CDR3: CASSYISGELFF; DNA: TGTGCCAGCAGTTACATCTCAGGGGAGCTGTTTTTT
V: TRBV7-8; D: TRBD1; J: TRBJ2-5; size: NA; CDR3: CASSLGQVEETQYF; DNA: TGTGCCAGCAGCTTGGGACAGGTCGAAGAGACCCAGTACTTC
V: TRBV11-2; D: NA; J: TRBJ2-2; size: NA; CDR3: CASSSLRGLAGELFF; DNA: TGTGCCAGCAGCTCCCTAAGGGGTTTGGCCGGGGAGCTGTTTTTT
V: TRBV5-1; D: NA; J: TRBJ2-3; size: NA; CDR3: CASSLEGRVGTDTQYF; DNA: TGCGCCAGCAGCTTGGAGGGCAGGGTGGGCACAGATACGCAGTATTTT
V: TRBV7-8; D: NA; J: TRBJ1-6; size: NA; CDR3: CASSLYLSRANSPLHF; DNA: TGTGCCAGCAGCTTATATCTGTCCAGGGCCAATTCACCCCTCCACTTT
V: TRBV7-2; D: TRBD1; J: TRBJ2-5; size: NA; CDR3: CASSDLDRGETQYF; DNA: TGTGCCAGCAGCGACCTAGACAGGGGTGAGACCCAGTACTTC
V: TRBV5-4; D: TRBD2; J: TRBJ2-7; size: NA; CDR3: CASSLQLAGAYEQYF; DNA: TGTGCCAGCAGCTTGCAACTAGCGGGGGCCTACGAGCAGTACTTC
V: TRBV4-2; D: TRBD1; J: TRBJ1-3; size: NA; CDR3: CASSQDVRQGSGNTIYF; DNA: TGTGCCAGCAGCCAAGATGTGAGACAGGGCTCTGGAAACACCATATATTTT
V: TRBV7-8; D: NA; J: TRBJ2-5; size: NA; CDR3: CASSASTGRKTQYF; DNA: TGTGCCAGCAGCGCCTCGACAGGGAGGAAGACCCAGTACTTC
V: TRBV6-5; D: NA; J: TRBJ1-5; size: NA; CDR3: CASRRSSSNQPQHF; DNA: TGTGCCAGCAGGAGATCTTCTAGCAATCAGCCCCAGCATTTT
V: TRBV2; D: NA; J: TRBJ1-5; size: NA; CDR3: CASSGGYNQPQHF; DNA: TGTGCCAGCAGTGGTGGGTATAATCAGCCCCAGCATTTT
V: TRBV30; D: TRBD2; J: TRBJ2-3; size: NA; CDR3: CAWSVPAGGTDTQYF; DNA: TGTGCCTGGAGTGTACCGGCGGGGGGGACGGATACGCAGTATTTT
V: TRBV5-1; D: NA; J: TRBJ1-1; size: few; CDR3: CASSLRQGRAEAFF; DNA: TGCGCCAGCAGCTTGAGGCAGGGCCGGGCTGAAGCTTTCTTT
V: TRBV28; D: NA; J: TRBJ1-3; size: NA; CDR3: CASSFGAGNTIYF; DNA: TGTGCCAGCAGTTTCGGCGCTGGAAACACCATATATTTT
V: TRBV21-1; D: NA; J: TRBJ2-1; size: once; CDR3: CASSSNLGTSDRRSSYNEQFF; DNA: TGTGCCAGCAGCAGTAACCTCGGGACTAGCGACCGAAGGAGCTCCTACAATGAGCAGTTCTTC
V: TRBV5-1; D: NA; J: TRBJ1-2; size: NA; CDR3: CASSFGITQNYGYTF; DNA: TGCGCCAGCAGCTTCGGGATAACACAAAACTATGGCTACACCTTC
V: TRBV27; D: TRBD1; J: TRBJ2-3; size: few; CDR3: CASTDLDRVYTQYF; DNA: TGTGCCAGCACCGACCTGGACAGGGTGTATACGCAGTATTTT
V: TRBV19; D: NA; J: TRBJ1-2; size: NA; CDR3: CASSIWESAGYGYTF; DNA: TGTGCCAGTAGTATCTGGGAGAGCGCCGGCTATGGCTACACCTTC
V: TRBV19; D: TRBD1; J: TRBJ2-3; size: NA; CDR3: CATRQGARDTQYF; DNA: TGCGCGACCCGACAGGGGGCTAGGGATACGCAGTATTTT
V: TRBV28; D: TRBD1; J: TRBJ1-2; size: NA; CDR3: CASSYGQGAGGYTF; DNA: TGTGCCAGCAGTTATGGACAGGGGGCGGGGGGCTACACCTTC
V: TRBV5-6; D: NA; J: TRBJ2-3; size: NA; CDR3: CASSLGPTDTQYF; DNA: TGTGCCAGCAGCTTGGGTCCCACAGATACGCAGTATTTT
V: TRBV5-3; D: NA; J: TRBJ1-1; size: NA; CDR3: CARSLGPRNTEAFF; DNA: TGTGCCAGAAGCTTAGGACCCCGAAACACTGAAGCTTTCTTT
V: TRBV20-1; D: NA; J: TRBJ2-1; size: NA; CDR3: CSSRENNEQFF; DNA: TGCAGTTCGCGCGAGAACAATGAGCAGTTCTTC
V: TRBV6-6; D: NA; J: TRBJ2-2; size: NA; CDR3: CASSSSRKGTGELFF; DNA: TGTGCCAGCAGCTCTTCTAGGAAAGGCACCGGGGAGCTGTTTTTT
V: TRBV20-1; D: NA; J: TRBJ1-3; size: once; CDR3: CSANAGNTIYF; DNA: TGCAGTGCTAATGCCGGAAACACCATATATTTT
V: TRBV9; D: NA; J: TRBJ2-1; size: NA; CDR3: CASSSVGKRDNEQFF; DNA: TGTGCCAGCAGCTCAGTAGGGAAACGGGACAATGAGCAGTTCTTC
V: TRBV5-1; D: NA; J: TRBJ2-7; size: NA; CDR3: CASSLPWDRGTYEQYF; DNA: TGCGCCAGCAGCTTACCTTGGGACCGGGGGACCTACGAGCAGTACTTC
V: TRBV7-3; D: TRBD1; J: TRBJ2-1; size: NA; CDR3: CASTLGQGLYNEQFF; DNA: TGTGCCAGCACCCTGGGACAGGGGCTTTACAATGAGCAGTTCTTC
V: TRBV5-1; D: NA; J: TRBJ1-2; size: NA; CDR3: CASSLNGNYGYTF; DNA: TGCGCCAGCAGCTTGAACGGAAACTATGGCTACACCTTC
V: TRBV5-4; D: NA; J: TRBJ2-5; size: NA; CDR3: CASSLGGSQETQYF; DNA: TGTGCCAGCAGCTTGGGGGGCTCCCAAGAGACCCAGTACTTC
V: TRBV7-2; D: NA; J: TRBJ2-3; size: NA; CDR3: CASSFLDTQYF; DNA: TGTGCCAGCAGCTTTCTAGATACGCAGTATTTT
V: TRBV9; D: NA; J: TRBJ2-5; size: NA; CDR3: CASSGVQETQYF; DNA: TGTGCCAGCAGCGGAGTTCAAGAGACCCAGTACTTC
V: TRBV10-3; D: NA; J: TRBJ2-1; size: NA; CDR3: CAISESGTGDYEQFF; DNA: TGTGCCATCAGTGAGTCCGGGACGGGGGACTATGAGCAGTTCTTC
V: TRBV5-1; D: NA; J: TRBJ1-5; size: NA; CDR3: CASSSQPGGSNQPQHF; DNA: TGCGCCAGCAGCTCACAACCGGGGGGTAGCAATCAGCCCCAGCATTTT
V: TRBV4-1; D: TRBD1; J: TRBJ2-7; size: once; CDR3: CASSQEGTGVYEQYF; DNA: TGCGCCAGCAGCCAAGAGGGGACAGGGGTATACGAGCAGTACTTC
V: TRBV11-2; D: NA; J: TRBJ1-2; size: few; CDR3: CASSPDNPGVNYGYTF; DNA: TGTGCCAGCAGCCCAGACAACCCCGGGGTTAACTATGGCTACACCTTC
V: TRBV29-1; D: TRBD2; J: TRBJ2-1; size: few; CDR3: CSVDTGLAKSNEQFF; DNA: TGCAGCGTCGACACGGGACTAGCGAAGTCCAATGAGCAGTTCTTC
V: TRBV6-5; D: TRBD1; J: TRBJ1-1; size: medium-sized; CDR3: CASIKSGQGREAFF; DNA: TGTGCCAGCATAAAAAGCGGACAGGGGAGGGAAGCTTTCTTT
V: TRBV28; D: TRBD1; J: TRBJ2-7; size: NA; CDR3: CASSFSGTGGVAYEQYF; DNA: TGTGCCAGCAGTTTTTCCGGGACAGGGGGCGTCGCCTACGAGCAGTACTTC
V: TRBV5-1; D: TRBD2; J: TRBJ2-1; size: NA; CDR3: CASTRGGTYNEQFF; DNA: TGCGCCAGCACCCGGGGGGGAACCTACAATGAGCAGTTCTTC
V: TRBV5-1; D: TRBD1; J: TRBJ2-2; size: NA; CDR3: CASSFDRGTGELFF; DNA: TGCGCCAGCAGCTTTGACAGGGGCACCGGGGAGCTGTTTTTT
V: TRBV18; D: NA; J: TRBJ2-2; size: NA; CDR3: CASSPQASNTGELFF; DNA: TGTGCCAGCTCTCCACAGGCTTCGAACACCGGGGAGCTGTTTTTT
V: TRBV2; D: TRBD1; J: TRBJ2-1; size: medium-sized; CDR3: CASSVRTGENEQFF; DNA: TGTGCCAGCAGTGTGAGGACAGGGGAAAATGAGCAGTTCTTC
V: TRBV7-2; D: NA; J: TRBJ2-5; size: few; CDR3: CASSLTFQETQYF; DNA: TGTGCCAGCAGCTTGACATTCCAAGAGACCCAGTACTTC
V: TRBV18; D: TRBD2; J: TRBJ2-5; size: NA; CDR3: CASSPFLAGEETQYF; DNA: TGTGCCAGCTCACCATTTCTAGCGGGAGAGGAGACCCAGTACTTC
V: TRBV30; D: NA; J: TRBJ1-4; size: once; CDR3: CASRGVSNEKLFF; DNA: TGTGCCTCCCGAGGGGTTTCTAATGAAAAACTGTTTTTT
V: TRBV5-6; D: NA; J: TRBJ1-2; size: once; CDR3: CASSPAGDGYTF; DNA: TGTGCCAGCAGCCCGGCGGGTGATGGCTACACCTTC
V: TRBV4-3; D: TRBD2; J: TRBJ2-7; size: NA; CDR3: CASSPDSGSLSYEQYF; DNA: TGCGCCAGCAGCCCGGATAGCGGGAGCCTCTCCTACGAGCAGTACTTC
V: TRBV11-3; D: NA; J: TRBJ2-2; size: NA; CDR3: CASSLDPNGWELFF; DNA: TGTGCCAGCAGCTTAGATCCTAATGGATGGGAGCTGTTTTTT